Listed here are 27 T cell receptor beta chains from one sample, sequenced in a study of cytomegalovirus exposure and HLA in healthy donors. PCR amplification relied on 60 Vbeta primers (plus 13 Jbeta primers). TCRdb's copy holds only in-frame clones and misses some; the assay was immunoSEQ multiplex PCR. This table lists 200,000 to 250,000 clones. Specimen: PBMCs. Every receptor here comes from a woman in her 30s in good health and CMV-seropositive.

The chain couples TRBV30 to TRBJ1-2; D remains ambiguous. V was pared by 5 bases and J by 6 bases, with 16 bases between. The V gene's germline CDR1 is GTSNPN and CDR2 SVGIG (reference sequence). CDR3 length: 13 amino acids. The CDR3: CAWDPGSSDGYTF. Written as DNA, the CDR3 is TGTGCCTGGGATCCCGGGTCCTCGGATGGCTACACCTTC.

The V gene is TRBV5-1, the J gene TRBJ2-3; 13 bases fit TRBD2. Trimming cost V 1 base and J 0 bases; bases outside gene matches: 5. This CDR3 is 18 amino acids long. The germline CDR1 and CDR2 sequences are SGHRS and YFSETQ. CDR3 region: CASSLPTSGGNSTDTQYF. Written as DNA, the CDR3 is TGCGCCAGCAGCTTGCCGACTAGCGGGGGGAATAGCACAGATACGCAGTATTTT.

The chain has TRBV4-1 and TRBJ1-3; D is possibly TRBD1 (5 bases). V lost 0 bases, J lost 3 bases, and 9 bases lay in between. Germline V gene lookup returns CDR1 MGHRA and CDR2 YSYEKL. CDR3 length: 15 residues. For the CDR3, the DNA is TGCGCCAGCAGCCAAGATCCCAGGGTTGGAAACACCATATATTTT. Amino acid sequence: CASSQDPRVGNTIYF.

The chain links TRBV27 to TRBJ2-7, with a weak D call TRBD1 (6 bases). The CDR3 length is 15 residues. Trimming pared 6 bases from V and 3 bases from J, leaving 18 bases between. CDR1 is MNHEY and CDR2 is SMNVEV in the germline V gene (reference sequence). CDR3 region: CASSLSGQWDYEQYF. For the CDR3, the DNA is TGTGCCAGCAGCCTCTCTGGACAGTGGGACTACGAGCAGTACTTC.

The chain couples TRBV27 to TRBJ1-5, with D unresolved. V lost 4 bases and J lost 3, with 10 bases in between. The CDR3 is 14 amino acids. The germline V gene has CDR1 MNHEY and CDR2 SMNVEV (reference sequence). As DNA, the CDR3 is TGTGCCAGCAGTTATGGCGGCGCCAATCAGCCCCAGCATTTT. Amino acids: CASSYGGANQPQHF.

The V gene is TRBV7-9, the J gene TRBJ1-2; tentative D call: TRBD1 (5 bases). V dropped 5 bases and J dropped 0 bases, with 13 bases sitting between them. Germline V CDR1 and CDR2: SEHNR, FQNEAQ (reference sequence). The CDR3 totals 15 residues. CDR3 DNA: TGTGCCAGCAGCCCCCTTGTAGGGGCTAACTATGGCTACACCTTC. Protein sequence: CASSPLVGANYGYTF.

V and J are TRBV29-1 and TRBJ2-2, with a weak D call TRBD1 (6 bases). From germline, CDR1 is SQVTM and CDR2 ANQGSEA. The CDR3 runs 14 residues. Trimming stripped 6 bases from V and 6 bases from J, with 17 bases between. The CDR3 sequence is CSVARTAGAGELFF. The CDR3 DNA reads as TGCAGCGTCGCGAGGACAGCCGGGGCCGGGGAGCTGTTTTTT.

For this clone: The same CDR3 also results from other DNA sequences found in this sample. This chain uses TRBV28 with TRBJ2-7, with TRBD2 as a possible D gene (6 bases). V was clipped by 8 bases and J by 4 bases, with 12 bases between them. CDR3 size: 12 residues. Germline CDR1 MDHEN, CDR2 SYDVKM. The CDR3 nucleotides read TGTGCCAGCTCACTAGCAGGTTACGAGCAGTACTTC. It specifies CASSLAGYEQYF.

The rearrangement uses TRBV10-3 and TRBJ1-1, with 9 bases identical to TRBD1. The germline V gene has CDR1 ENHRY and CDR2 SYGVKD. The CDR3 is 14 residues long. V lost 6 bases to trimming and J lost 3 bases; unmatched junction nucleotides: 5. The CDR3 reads CAISLQGADTEAFF. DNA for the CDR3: TGTGCCATCAGCCTACAGGGGGCCGACACTGAAGCTTTCTTT.

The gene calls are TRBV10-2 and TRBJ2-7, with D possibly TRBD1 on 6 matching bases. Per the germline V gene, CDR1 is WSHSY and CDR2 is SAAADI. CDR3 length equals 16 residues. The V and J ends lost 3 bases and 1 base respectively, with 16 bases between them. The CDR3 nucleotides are TGCGCCAGCAGTGAACGAAAAGGACAGAGGTCCTACGAGCAGTACTTC. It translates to CASSERKGQRSYEQYF.

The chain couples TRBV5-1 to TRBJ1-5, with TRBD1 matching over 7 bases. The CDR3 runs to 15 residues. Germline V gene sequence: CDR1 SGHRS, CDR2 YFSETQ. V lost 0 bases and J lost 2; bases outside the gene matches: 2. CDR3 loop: CASSLGDRGNQPQHF. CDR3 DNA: TGCGCCAGCAGCTTGGGCGACAGGGGCAATCAGCCCCAGCATTTT. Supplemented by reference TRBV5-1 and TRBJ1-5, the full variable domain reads KAGVTQTPRYLIKTRGQQVTLSCSPISGHRSVSWYQQTPGQGLQFLFEYFSETQRNKGNFPGRFSGRQFSNSRSEMNVSTLELGDSALYLCASSLGDRGNQPQHFGDGTRLSIL.

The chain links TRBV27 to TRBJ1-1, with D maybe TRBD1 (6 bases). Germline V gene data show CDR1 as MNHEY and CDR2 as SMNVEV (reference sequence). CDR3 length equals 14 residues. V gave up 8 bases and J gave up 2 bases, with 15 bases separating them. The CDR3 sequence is CASQSDRTNTEAFF. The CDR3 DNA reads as TGTGCCAGCCAATCGGACAGAACTAACACTGAAGCTTTCTTT.

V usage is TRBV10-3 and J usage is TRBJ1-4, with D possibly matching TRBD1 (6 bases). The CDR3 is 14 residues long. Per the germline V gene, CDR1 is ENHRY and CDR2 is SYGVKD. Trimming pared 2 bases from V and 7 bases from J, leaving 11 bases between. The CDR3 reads CAISEEQGGEKLFF. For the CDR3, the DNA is TGTGCCATCAGTGAGGAACAGGGCGGTGAAAAACTGTTTTTT.

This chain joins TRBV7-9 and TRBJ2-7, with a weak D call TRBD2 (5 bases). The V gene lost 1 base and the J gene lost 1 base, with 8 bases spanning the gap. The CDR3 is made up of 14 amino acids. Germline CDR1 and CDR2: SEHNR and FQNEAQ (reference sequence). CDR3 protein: CASSLERVSYEQYF. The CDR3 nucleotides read TGTGCCAGCAGCTTAGAGAGGGTATCCTACGAGCAGTACTTC.

CDR3 DNA sequence: TGTGCCAGCAAAAACGTGGGGACAGGGGTGAAGGAGCAGTACTTC. This sequence encodes CASKNVGTGVKEQYF. V is TRBV27 and J is TRBJ2-7, with 10 bases fitting TRBD1. V dropped 7 bases and J dropped 7; count of bases not matched to a gene: 13. The germline gives CDR1 MNHEY, CDR2 SMNVEV (reference sequence). The CDR3 totals 15 residues.

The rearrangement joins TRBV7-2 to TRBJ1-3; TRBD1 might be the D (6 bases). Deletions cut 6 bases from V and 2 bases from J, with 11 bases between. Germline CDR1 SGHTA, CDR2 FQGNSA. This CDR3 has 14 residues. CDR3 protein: CASRIQGAGNTIYF. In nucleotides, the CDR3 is TGTGCCAGCAGGATACAGGGCGCTGGAAACACCATATATTTT.

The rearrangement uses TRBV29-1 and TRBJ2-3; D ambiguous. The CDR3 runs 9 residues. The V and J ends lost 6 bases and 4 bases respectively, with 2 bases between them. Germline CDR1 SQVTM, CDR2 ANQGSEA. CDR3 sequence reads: CSVSDTQYF. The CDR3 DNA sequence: TGCAGCGTCTCAGATACGCAGTATTTT.

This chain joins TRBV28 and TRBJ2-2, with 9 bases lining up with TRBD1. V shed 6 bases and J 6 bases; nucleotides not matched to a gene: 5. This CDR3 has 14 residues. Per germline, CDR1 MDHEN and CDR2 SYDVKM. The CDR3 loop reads CASREDRGSGELFF. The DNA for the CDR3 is TGTGCCAGCAGAGAGGACAGGGGTTCCGGGGAGCTGTTTTTT.

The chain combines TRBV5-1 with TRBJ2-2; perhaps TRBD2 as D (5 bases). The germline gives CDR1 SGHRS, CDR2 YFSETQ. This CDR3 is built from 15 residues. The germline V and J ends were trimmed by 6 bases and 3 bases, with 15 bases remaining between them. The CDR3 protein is CASNPAGLDTGELFF. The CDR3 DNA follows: TGCGCCAGCAACCCGGCGGGCTTAGACACCGGGGAGCTGTTTTTT.

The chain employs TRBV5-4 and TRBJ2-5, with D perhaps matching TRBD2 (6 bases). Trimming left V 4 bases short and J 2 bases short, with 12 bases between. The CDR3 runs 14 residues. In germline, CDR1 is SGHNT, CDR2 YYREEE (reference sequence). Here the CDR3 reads CASSDVAVQETQYF. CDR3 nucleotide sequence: TGTGCCAGCAGCGATGTAGCGGTACAAGAGACCCAGTACTTC.

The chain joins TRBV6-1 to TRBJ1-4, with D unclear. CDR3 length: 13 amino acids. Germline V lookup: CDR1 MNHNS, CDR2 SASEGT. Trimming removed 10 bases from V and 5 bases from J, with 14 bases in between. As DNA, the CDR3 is TGTGCCACCAAGGGAGGGCAGAATGAAAAACTGTTTTTT. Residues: CATKGGQNEKLFF.

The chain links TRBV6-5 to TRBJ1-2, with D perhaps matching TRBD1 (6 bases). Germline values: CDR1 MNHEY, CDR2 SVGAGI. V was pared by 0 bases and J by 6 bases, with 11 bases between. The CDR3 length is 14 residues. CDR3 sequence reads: CASSYSMAGDGYTF. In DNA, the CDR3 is TGTGCCAGCAGTTACTCGATGGCAGGGGATGGCTACACCTTC.

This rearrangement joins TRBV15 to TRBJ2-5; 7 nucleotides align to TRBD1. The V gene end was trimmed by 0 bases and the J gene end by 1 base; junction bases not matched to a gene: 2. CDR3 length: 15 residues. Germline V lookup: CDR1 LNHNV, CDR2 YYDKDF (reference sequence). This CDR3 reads CATSRDRGLQETQYF. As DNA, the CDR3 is TGTGCCACCAGCAGAGATAGGGGGCTCCAAGAGACCCAGTACTTC.

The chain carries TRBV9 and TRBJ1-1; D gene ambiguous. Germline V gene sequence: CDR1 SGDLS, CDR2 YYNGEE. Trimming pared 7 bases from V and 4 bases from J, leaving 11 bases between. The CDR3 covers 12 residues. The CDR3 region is CASSGDSTEAFF. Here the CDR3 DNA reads TGTGCCAGCTCGGGAGATTCCACTGAAGCTTTCTTT.

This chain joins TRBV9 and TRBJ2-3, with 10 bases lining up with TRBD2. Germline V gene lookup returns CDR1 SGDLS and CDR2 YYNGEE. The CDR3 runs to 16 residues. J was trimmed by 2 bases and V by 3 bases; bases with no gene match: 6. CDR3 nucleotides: TGTGCCAGCAGCGGAACCGGGACTAGCGACACAGATACGCAGTATTTT. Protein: CASSGTGTSDTDTQYF.

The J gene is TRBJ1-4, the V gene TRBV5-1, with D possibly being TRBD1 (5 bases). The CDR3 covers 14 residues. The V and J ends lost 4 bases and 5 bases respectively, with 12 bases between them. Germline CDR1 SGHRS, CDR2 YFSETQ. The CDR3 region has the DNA TGCGCCAGCAGCGGCGGGGCTGAAAATGAAAAACTGTTTTTT. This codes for CASSGGAENEKLFF.

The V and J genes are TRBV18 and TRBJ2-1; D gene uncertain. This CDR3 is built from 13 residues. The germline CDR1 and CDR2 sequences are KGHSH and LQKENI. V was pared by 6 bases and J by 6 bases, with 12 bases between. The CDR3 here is CASSLSVGNEQFF. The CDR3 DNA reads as TGTGCCAGCTCCCTATCCGTTGGCAATGAGCAGTTCTTC.